This TCR beta chain was obtained from a study of cytomegalovirus exposure and HLA in healthy donors. Concerning this clone: Antigen specificity is unknown.

The V gene's germline CDR1 is SGHRS and CDR2 YFSETQ. The trim removed 1 base at V and 6 bases at J, leaving 5 bases unmatched. The CDR3 length is 15 residues. 60 Vbeta and 13 Jbeta primers were used in PCR. TCRdb keeps only in-frame clones here, not all; method: immunoSEQ multiplex PCR. The table has about 130,000 clones, approximately 70% seen once; the top ten hold approximately 2.3%. Study results and caveats: HLA alleles showed associations with some 17,000 TCR beta sequences in a later analysis, at a 0.05 false discovery rate. A later analysis linked a missense DCLRE1C variant to TCR beta V- and J-gene trimming.

V gene TRBV5-1 combines with J gene TRBJ2-1; TRBD2 aligns across 9 bases. Sequencing input: PBMCs. This receptor was obtained from a woman aged 60-75 years in good health and CMV-seropositive. The chain's CDR3 is CASSLRVAGANEQFF. The DNA of the CDR3 is TGCGCCAGCAGCTTGCGAGTAGCGGGAGCCAATGAGCAGTTCTTC.